This TCR beta chain was found in a study of blood T cell repertoires in COVID-19. About the research overall: Sample material is recorded as cDNA or gDNA derived from T cells, B-cell-depleted T cells, or PBMCs.

The CDR3 sequence is 15 residues long. The V end was cut by 6 bases, the J end by 10 bases, with 25 bases between. This clone has just one count. Methods used by the authors: Amplifying reference gene primers gave estimates of nucleated cell counts. Some clones are missing from TCRdb's copy, which holds only in-frame ones; the method was immunoSEQ multiplex PCR. That table supplies the V and J calls and clone size; D and trimming were determined from the DNA. Among tens of thousands of clones listed, 55% to 80% were seen once. This TCR was sampled from a woman aged 60-75 years in a cohort sampled during active or convalescent COVID-19. This chain joins TRBV6-7 and TRBJ2-7; D perhaps matches TRBD1 (6 bases). TRBV6-7 is assigned to the ORF class and has an uncertain function. The sample taken for sequencing was peripheral blood. CDR3 residues: CASRRTWDTLLGQYF. The CDR3 nucleotides read TGTGCCAGCAGGCGTACCTGGGACACCCTCCTGGGACAGTACTTC.